The 32 T cell receptor beta chains below were found in one sample sequenced in a study of T cells after yellow fever vaccination (dated by TCRdb to between 2017 and 2020). Library generation was performed with 5' RACE. Instrument used: Illumina HiSeq 2500. The raw public data were reprocessed by TCRdb itself: fastp quality trimming at Q25, MiXCR clonotype calling, in-frame beta chains only. Here each entry gathers all rows of one CDR3 protein and keeps the most common genes and DNA. The sample table contains almost 70,000 distinct CDR3 sequences; only one count was recorded for 5.9% of them. The ten largest clones capture under 2.5% of the sample. Interpreted using the paper, the treatment or condition label stands for: live attenuated yellow fever vaccine strain. Sequencing was performed on CD4+ T cells sorted from PBMCs, taken roughly 14 days after the first yellow fever vaccination. The origin of the receptors is a man aged 18 to 30 who received the YFV17D yellow fever vaccine.

This clonotype was observed at least ten times. This sequence joins TRBV20-1 and TRBJ2-5, with a possible D match to TRBD1 (5 bases). Between the trimmed V and J ends, which lost 0 bases and 6 bases, there was a span of 11 bases. The CDR3 contains 13 residues. In germline, CDR1 is DFQATT, CDR2 SNEGSKA (reference sequence). The CDR3 loop reads CSAREAGFKTQYF. The CDR3 bases are TGCAGTGCTAGAGAGGCAGGGTTCAAGACCCAGTACTTC.

This clonotype was found a few times. The chain has TRBV6-2 or TRBV6-3 and TRBJ2-3, with 10 positions matching TRBD2. The V segment lost 3 bases and the J segment 7 bases; nucleotides outside the gene matches: 7. From germline, CDR1 is MNHEY and CDR2 SVGEGT. The CDR3 covers 15 residues. This chain's CDR3 is CASSYLAGDRYTQYF. The CDR3 DNA is TGTGCCAGCAGTTATCTAGCGGGGGACCGGTATACGCAGTATTTT.

This clonotype was recorded at least ten times. The CDR3 coding sequence is TGCGCCAGCAGCTCCGGACAGGGAACCCTCTATGGCTACACCTTC. Translated, it gives CASSSGQGTLYGYTF. This chain connects TRBV5-1 to TRBJ1-2; TRBD1 matches 8 bases. J gave up 4 bases and V 3 bases, and 8 bases lay outside the gene matches. CDR3 size: 15 residues. CDR1 is SGHRS, CDR2 YFSETQ, per germline.

This clonotype was found many times. The genes are TRBV5-1 and TRBJ2-1; the match to TRBD2 covers 11 bases. CDR3 length: 13 residues. Trimming at V came to 5 bases and at J to 8 bases, leaving 3 bases not matched to a gene. Germline-derived CDR1 and CDR2 are SGHRS and YFSETQ. The CDR3: CASRPGLADEQFF. The CDR3 DNA reads TGCGCCAGCAGACCGGGACTAGCGGATGAGCAGTTCTTC. Together with reference TRBV5-1 and TRBJ2-1, the CDR3 gives the full variable domain: KAGVTQTPRYLIKTRGQQVTLSCSPISGHRSVSWYQQTPGQGLQFLFEYFSETQRNKGNFPGRFSGRQFSNSRSEMNVSTLELGDSALYLCASRPGLADEQFFGPGTRLTVL.

This clonotype was counted at least ten times. CDR3 in DNA: TGTGCCACCAGTGGCCCCCCATCGGGGACAGATACGCAGTATTTT. Amino acid sequence: CATSGPPSGTDTQYF. This rearrangement joins TRBV24-1 to TRBJ2-3, with D possibly being TRBD2 (5 bases). Germline CDR1 and CDR2: KGHDR and SFDVKD. The CDR3 consists of 15 residues. V gave up 5 bases and J gave up 3 bases, with 14 bases separating them.

At least ten counts were recorded for this clonotype. V usage is TRBV24-1 and J usage is TRBJ1-5; tentatively, D is TRBD1 (5 bases). Germline CDR1 reads KGHDR; CDR2 reads SFDVKD. V gave up 8 bases and J gave up 3 bases, with 7 bases separating them. The CDR3 length is 12 residues. The CDR3 DNA is TGTGCCACCACAGGGAACAATCAGCCCCAGCATTTT. Translated: CATTGNNQPQHF.

This clonotype came up many times. The rearrangement uses TRBV5-4 and TRBJ1-2; 9 positions match TRBD1. Germline CDR1 is SGHNT and CDR2 is YYREEE (reference sequence). V shed 4 bases, J shed 6 bases, and the junction held 4 bases outside the gene matches. The CDR3 contains 13 residues. DNA of the CDR3: TGTGCCAGCAGCCAGGGACAGGGACATGGCTACACCTTC. Amino acid sequence: CASSQGQGHGYTF.

This clonotype was detected many times. The gene calls are TRBV18 and TRBJ2-2; the match to TRBD1 covers 7 bases. Germline CDR1 is KGHSH and CDR2 is LQKENI. The CDR3 consists of 18 residues. V shed 3 bases and J 2 bases; nucleotides not matched to a gene: 12. The CDR3 sequence: CASSPTVVTGANTGELFF. CDR3 nucleotide sequence: TGTGCCAGCTCACCGACGGTCGTTACAGGGGCTAACACCGGGGAGCTGTTTTTT.

This clonotype occurred many times. The chain has TRBV12-3 or TRBV12-4 and TRBJ1-1, with TRBD1 matching 7 bases. Trimming took 6 bases from V and 8 from J; bases not matched to a gene: 12. CDR3 length: 14 residues. The CDR3 spells CASSSQNRGIEAFF. In DNA form, the CDR3 reads TGTGCCAGCAGCTCACAAAACAGGGGAATCGAAGCTTTCTTT.

This clonotype has at least ten counts. The V call is TRBV5-1, the J call TRBJ2-1; perhaps TRBD2 as D (6 bases). Germline V gene lookup returns CDR1 SGHRS and CDR2 YFSETQ. The CDR3 runs to 16 residues. V was trimmed by 4 bases and J by 4 bases, leaving 18 bases between them. CDR3 protein: CASSPGLHSLYNEQFF. For the CDR3, the DNA is TGCGCCAGCAGCCCGGGACTCCACTCGTTGTACAATGAGCAGTTCTTC.

This clonotype was seen at least ten times. The V call is TRBV9, the J call TRBJ2-3; no definite D call. V lost 3 bases to trimming and J lost 7 bases, with 12 bases between them. Looked up from germline, CDR1 is SGDLS and CDR2 is YYNGEE. This CDR3 spans 13 amino acids. CDR3 bases: TGTGCCAGCAGCGGCATGACTTCTAATACGCAGTATTTT. Encoded protein: CASSGMTSNTQYF.

This clonotype was recorded at least ten times. The CDR3 DNA follows: TGTGCCAGCAGCTTCCGGGACGCCACCTACGAGCAGTACGTC. This codes for CASSFRDATYEQYV. V and J are TRBV5-6 and TRBJ2-7; TRBD1 or TRBD2 may be the D gene (5 bases each). From germline, CDR1 is SGHDT and CDR2 YYEEEE. The V end lost 2 bases, the J end lost 2 bases, and 11 bases lay between the germline ends. The CDR3 runs 14 residues.

This clonotype was seen repeatedly, ten times or more. V usage is TRBV29-1 and J usage is TRBJ2-7; possibly TRBD1 for D (5 bases). Germline V lookup: CDR1 SQVTM, CDR2 ANQGSEA. V was clipped by 3 bases and J by 6 bases, with 12 bases between them. The CDR3 runs to 12 residues. The CDR3 protein is CSVDRGLGEQYF. The CDR3 DNA reads as TGCAGCGTTGATAGGGGCCTGGGCGAGCAGTACTTC.

In this sample, this clonotype turned up many times. One junction end does not reproduce the germline sequence, and a read error may be involved. This chain uses TRBV7-2 with TRBJ2-1; D may be TRBD1 or TRBD2 (5 bases each). This CDR3 has 16 amino acids. Germline CDR1 SGHTA, CDR2 FQGNSA. The CDR3 is CASSSGGDSRVNERFF. The CDR3 nucleotides are TGTGCCAGCTCGAGCGGCGGAGACAGTAGGGTCAATGAGCGGTTCTTC.

The V call is TRBV3-1, the J call TRBJ2-2, with D perhaps TRBD1 (6 bases). Germline V lookup: CDR1 LGHDT, CDR2 YNNKEL (reference sequence). The V end was cut by 11 bases, the J end by 0 bases, with 22 bases between. This CDR3 contains 17 residues. CDR3 loop: CASTQPTGSANTGELFF. The CDR3 nucleotides read TGTGCCTCCACCCAACCGACAGGATCGGCGAACACCGGGGAGCTGTTTTTT.

This clonotype was detected many times. The chain joins TRBV12-3 or TRBV12-4 to TRBJ1-4, with 10 bases fitting TRBD1. The CDR3 is 15 amino acids. J gave up 5 bases and V 5 bases, and 5 bases lay outside the gene matches. In DNA form, the CDR3 reads TGTGCCAGCAGTAAACGGACAGGGGGAAATGAAAAACTGTTTTTT. Translated, it gives CASSKRTGGNEKLFF.

This clonotype was seen repeatedly, ten times or more. The chain is built from TRBV3-1 and TRBJ1-5; D is uncertain. V gave up 4 bases and J gave up 5 bases, with 9 bases separating them. The CDR3 consists of 13 residues. Germline lookup yields CDR1 LGHDT and CDR2 YNNKEL (reference sequence). Written as DNA, the CDR3 is TGTGCCAGCAGCCCCACGGCGGATCAGCCCCAGCATTTT. Translating gives CASSPTADQPQHF.

The rearrangement joins TRBV12-3 or TRBV12-4 to TRBJ2-5, with D maybe TRBD2 (5 bases). V lost 4 bases, J lost 5 bases, and 11 bases lay in between. The length of the CDR3 is 13 residues. CDR3 sequence reads: CASSSADGETQYF. As DNA, the CDR3 is TGTGCCAGCAGTTCAGCGGACGGTGAGACCCAGTACTTC.

This clonotype was recorded many times. The chain has TRBV7-2 and TRBJ2-3; TRBD2 aligns across 8 bases. The CDR3 totals 14 residues. Germline V CDR1 and CDR2: SGHTA, FQGNSA. The V segment lost 7 bases and the J segment 8 bases; nucleotides outside the gene matches: 11. Written as DNA, the CDR3 is TGTGCCAGCACCGTACGGGGGGGGGAAGCTACGCAGTATTTT. Translated, it gives CASTVRGGEATQYF.

Ten or more counts support this clonotype. The rearrangement uses TRBV20-1 and TRBJ1-5; D might be TRBD1 (5 bases). Germline CDR1 is DFQATT and CDR2 is SNEGSKA (reference sequence). This CDR3 is built from 14 residues. V was trimmed by 3 bases and J by 4 bases, leaving 13 bases between them. This chain's CDR3 is CSASGTLVNQPQHF. As DNA, the CDR3 is TGCAGTGCTAGCGGGACTTTAGTTAATCAGCCCCAGCATTTT.

This clonotype was found many times. CDR3 sequence (DNA): TGCAGTGCTACGGTCCCCGGGGGGACAACTGAAGCTTTCTTT. It specifies CSATVPGGTTEAFF. The gene calls are TRBV20-1 and TRBJ1-1; weak D call: TRBD1 (6 bases). This CDR3 comprises 14 residues. Trimming removed 4 bases at V and 5 bases at J, with 17 bases between. CDR1 and CDR2 (germline): DFQATT, SNEGSKA (reference sequence).

This clonotype was counted many times. Sequence at one end of the junction differs from germline and may be a read error. The chain recombines TRBV12-3 or TRBV12-4 with TRBJ1-5; D is uncertain. This CDR3 is built from 12 residues. The CDR3 loop reads CASSLLPGPTNF. Here the CDR3 DNA reads TGTGCCAGCAGTCTCCTCCCGGGTCCCACTAATTTT.

This clonotype showed up many times. The genes are TRBV20-1 and TRBJ2-1, with D maybe TRBD1 (7 bases). The CDR3 totals 14 residues. Germline CDR1 and CDR2: DFQATT and SNEGSKA (reference sequence). The V end lost 3 bases, the J end lost 7 bases, and 16 bases lay between the germline ends. DNA for the CDR3: TGCAGTGCTAGGGGAGGACAGGCCAAGAATGAGCAGTTCTTC. This codes for CSARGGQAKNEQFF.

In its sample, this clonotype was seen many times. The V call is TRBV27, the J call TRBJ2-7; TRBD1 matches 7 bases. Trimming cost V 6 bases and J 5 bases; bases outside gene matches: 10. This CDR3 spans 14 amino acids. CDR1 and CDR2 from the germline V gene are MNHEY and SMNVEV (reference sequence). The CDR3 loop reads CASSRKTGTDEQYV. CDR3 DNA sequence: TGTGCCAGCAGCCGTAAGACCGGGACAGACGAGCAGTACGTC.

This clonotype was seen many times. The CDR3 protein is CASSLAGLAGVETQYF. CDR3 DNA sequence: TGTGCCAGCAGCTTAGCGGGACTAGCGGGGGTGGAGACCCAGTACTTC. This chain uses TRBV7-2 with TRBJ2-5; 14 bases are a match to TRBD2. Per the germline V gene, CDR1 is SGHTA and CDR2 is FQGNSA. This CDR3 spans 16 amino acids. J gave up 5 bases and V 0 bases, and 2 bases lay outside the gene matches. Supplemented by reference TRBV7-2 and TRBJ2-5, the full variable domain reads GAGVSQSPSNKVTEKGKDVELRCDPISGHTALYWYRQSLGQGLEFLIYFQGNSAPDKSGLPSDRFSAERTGGSVSTLTIQRTQQEDSAVYLCASSLAGLAGVETQYFGPGTRLLVL.

This clonotype has at least ten counts. V gene TRBV20-1 combines with J gene TRBJ2-1; the match to TRBD2 covers 14 bases. Per germline, CDR1 DFQATT and CDR2 SNEGSKA (reference sequence). With V trimmed by 4 bases and J by 4 bases, 6 bases remained unmatched. This CDR3 has 16 residues. The CDR3: CSATRLAGGSYNEQFF. CDR3 sequence (DNA): TGCAGTGCTACTCGACTAGCGGGGGGGTCTTACAATGAGCAGTTCTTC.

This clonotype occurred many times. The chain employs TRBV6-5 and TRBJ1-3; no clear D. V gave up 0 bases and J gave up 4 bases, with 16 bases separating them. Germline values: CDR1 MNHEY, CDR2 SVGAGI. The CDR3 loop spans 17 amino acids. The CDR3 loop is CASSYSTTGSSGNTIYF. In DNA form, the CDR3 reads TGTGCCAGCAGTTACTCGACTACGGGGAGCTCCGGAAACACCATATATTTT.

This clonotype was seen repeatedly, ten times or more. This chain connects TRBV7-2 to TRBJ2-5, with 7 bases that match TRBD1. This CDR3 is 13 amino acids long. J lost 4 bases, V lost 3 bases, and 2 bases had no gene match. Germline V gene sequence: CDR1 SGHTA, CDR2 FQGNSA. CDR3 in DNA: TGTGCCAGCAGCTTGCGGACAGGAGAGACCCAGTACTTC. Protein: CASSLRTGETQYF.

Ten or more counts support this clonotype. This sequence joins TRBV7-8 and TRBJ2-2; 7 bases are shared with TRBD1. Germline CDR1 is SGHVS and CDR2 is FQNEAQ. The length of the CDR3 is 18 residues. V was pared by 0 bases and J by 0 bases, with 7 bases of the junction left unmatched. CDR3 sequence (DNA): TGTGCCAGCAGCTTAGCGCCGACAGGGCCGACGAACACCGGGGAGCTGTTTTTT. The encoded protein is CASSLAPTGPTNTGELFF.

This clonotype has more than one count but fewer than ten. The V call is TRBV5-5, the J call TRBJ1-5, with D uncertain. V shed 3 bases and J shed 7 bases, with 17 bases lying between them. The CDR3 has 15 residues. Germline CDR1 reads SGHKS; CDR2 reads YYEKEE (reference sequence). CDR3 bases: TGTGCCAGCAGCTCCCTCGGAGGTTGGGCCCAGCCCCAGCATTTT. Translation gives CASSSLGGWAQPQHF.

This clonotype has ten or more counts. The rearrangement links TRBV29-1 to TRBJ2-3, with TRBD1 matching 9 bases. J was trimmed by 1 base and V by 4 bases; bases with no gene match: 0. Germline values: CDR1 SQVTM, CDR2 ANQGSEA. CDR3 size: 13 residues. CDR3 residues: CSVGTGGTDTQYF. The CDR3 nucleotides read TGCAGCGTTGGGACAGGGGGCACAGATACGCAGTATTTT.

This clonotype was observed at least ten times. The chain has TRBV4-1 and TRBJ2-3; no reliable D call. The CDR3 length is 14 residues. Trimming left V 0 bases short and J 2 bases short, with 6 bases between. Germline V CDR1 and CDR2: MGHRA, YSYEKL. The CDR3 DNA reads as TGCGCCAGCAGCCAAGATAGGACCACAGATACGCAGTATTTT. Translating gives CASSQDRTTDTQYF.